This is a list of T cell receptor beta chains from one sample in a study of T cells after posttransplantation cyclophosphamide. Profiling relied on immunoSEQ multiplex PCR, and the TCRdb table lists in-frame clones only, not all of them. The sample includes about 4,000 clones, about three quarters seen only once; the top ten take around 40%. The material was PBMCs, obtained 29 days after a stem cell transplant with posttransplant cyclophosphamide. These receptors all come from a male patient aged 45-60 years who received an allogeneic stem cell transplant from an unrelated donor, was CMV-positive, and had acute GVHD only. Some T cells may be the graft donor's. Each CDR3 is given with its conserved first and last residue. Each record gives: CDR3 DNA, CDR3 protein, clone size, CDR3 length, D gene, J gene, V gene. The D gene is left open where the match is weak. The listing skips clone size in some rows; elsewhere it reads once, few, many or a size class.

DNA: TGTGCCAGCAGCACGTTAGCGGGAGTTGAGCAGTTCTTC
CDR3: CASSTLAGVEQFF
size: -
length: 13
D: TRBD2
J: TRBJ2-1
V: TRBV7-3

DNA: TGTGCACCAAAGGGGAACGCTAATTCACCCCTCCACTTT
CDR3: CAPKGNANSPLHF
size: once
length: 13
D: -
J: TRBJ1-6
V: TRBV19

DNA: TGTGCCAGCAGCTTAGGCCGCGGAGCGTATGAGCAGTTCTTC
CDR3: CASSLGRGAYEQFF
size: -
length: 14
D: -
J: TRBJ2-1
V: TRBV13

DNA: TGTGCCAGCAGTTGGAGCGGGAGAGGGGGGTACAATGAGCAGTTCTTC
CDR3: CASSWSGRGGYNEQFF
size: -
length: 16
D: TRBD2
J: TRBJ2-1
V: TRBV28

DNA: TGTGCCAGCAGCCCTTACGGACAGGGGGGTCCTCAGCCCCAGCATTTT
CDR3: CASSPYGQGGPQPQHF
size: -
length: 16
D: TRBD1
J: TRBJ1-5
V: TRBV2

DNA: TGTGCCAGTAGTATAGATGGGGCCTTCTCCTACAATGAGCAGTTCTTC
CDR3: CASSIDGAFSYNEQFF
size: -
length: 16
D: -
J: TRBJ2-1
V: TRBV19

DNA: TGTGCCAGCAGTTTAGGACAGGGGGCAATCGATGGCTACACCTTC
CDR3: CASSLGQGAIDGYTF
size: once
length: 15
D: TRBD1
J: TRBJ1-2
V: TRBV28

DNA: TGTGCCAGCAGTTCCAGTGGGAGCTCCTACAATGAGCAGTTCTTC
CDR3: CASSSSGSSYNEQFF
size: once
length: 15
D: -
J: TRBJ2-1
V: TRBV2

DNA: TGTGCCAGCAGCGTTGGAGGGGGGGCCTCCTCCTACGAGCAGTACTTC
CDR3: CASSVGGGASSYEQYF
size: once
length: 16
D: -
J: TRBJ2-7
V: TRBV9

DNA: TGTGCCAGCAGTCCGAGACAAACCCCTAGCGTTATAGCCAAAAACATTCAGTACTTC
CDR3: CASSPRQTPSVIAKNIQYF
size: -
length: 19
D: -
J: TRBJ2-4
V: TRBV27

DNA: TGTGCCAGCAGCTCGCTACGGTACCAAGAGACCCAGTACTTC
CDR3: CASSSLRYQETQYF
size: -
length: 14
D: -
J: TRBJ2-5
V: TRBV11-2

DNA: TGTGCCAGCAGTCCCCCCCCCGGGACAGCCTATGGCTACACCTTC
CDR3: CASSPPPGTAYGYTF
size: -
length: 15
D: TRBD1
J: TRBJ1-2
V: TRBV28

DNA: TGCGCCAGCAGCCCGGAGGGTAGCAATGCAGATACGCAGTATTTT
CDR3: CASSPEGSNADTQYF
size: -
length: 15
D: -
J: TRBJ2-3
V: TRBV5-1

DNA: TGCGCCAGCAGCCAAACTGCGAGCTCCTATAATTCACCCCTCCACTTT
CDR3: CASSQTASSYNSPLHF
size: -
length: 16
D: -
J: TRBJ1-6
V: TRBV4-3

DNA: TGCGCCAGCCGACGGACAGGGGGCCTTGGCACTGAAGCTTTCTTT
CDR3: CASRRTGGLGTEAFF
size: few
length: 15
D: TRBD1
J: TRBJ1-1
V: TRBV4-1

DNA: TGTGCTAGTGCGAGCTCCTACGAGCAGTACTTC
CDR3: CASASSYEQYF
size: -
length: 11
D: -
J: TRBJ2-7
V: TRBV12-5

DNA: TGTGCCAGCAGCCTCTCGTTAAGGGGGCAGGAGACCCAGTACTTC
CDR3: CASSLSLRGQETQYF
size: few
length: 15
D: TRBD1
J: TRBJ2-5
V: TRBV4-2

DNA: TGTGCCAGCAGTTCTGTGAACAGCCGCAATCAGCCCCAGCATTTT
CDR3: CASSSVNSRNQPQHF
size: -
length: 15
D: -
J: TRBJ1-5
V: TRBV7-2

DNA: TGTGCCAGCAGCACCGAGTCGGAGACCCAGTACTTC
CDR3: CASSTESETQYF
size: -
length: 12
D: -
J: TRBJ2-5
V: TRBV7-2

DNA: TGTGCCAGTAGTATTGTTGGCAGGGGCGAGCCCCAGCATTTT
CDR3: CASSIVGRGEPQHF
size: -
length: 14
D: -
J: TRBJ1-5
V: TRBV19